This paragraph reports one T cell receptor (beta chain). Participants were aged about 18 to 100 years from roughly 25 US areas. Cohorts were assigned according to the clinical history that participants reported. Symptom resolution, clearance, or two negative PCRs marked donors in Cohort 3 as recovered. TCRdb's table, derived via immunoSEQ multiplex PCR, lists solely in-frame clones and lacks some. The table lists about 150,000 clones, around four fifths of them singletons. There are 17 residues in the CDR3. Trimming left V 7 bases short and J 0 bases short, with 17 bases between. Germline CDR1 and CDR2: SGHDT and YYEEEE. This entry comes from a study of blood T cell repertoires in COVID-19.

Sequences were obtained from PBMCs or T cells enriched from blood (not recorded which). The chain couples TRBV5-6 to TRBJ1-6, with D perhaps TRBD1 (6 bases). The source is a woman between 40 and 50 years old who had recovered from COVID-19. The CDR3, as DNA: TGTGCCAGCGGGGCGACAGGTACTGCCTCCTATAATTCACCCCTCCACTTT. It encodes CASGATGTASYNSPLHF.